The rows below give T cell receptor beta chains drawn from one sample of a study of CD8 T cells in Susac syndrome. TCRdb ran MiXCR on the immunoSEQ multiplex PCR reads and lists one entry per CDR3 protein. Found here are approximately 120,000 distinct CDR3 sequences, 90% to 98% of them singletons; the top ten hold approximately 0.093%. The specimen was CD4+ T cells from PBMCs. The origin of the receptors is a human donor in good health. Each CDR3 is given with its conserved first and last residue. The order of the fields is D gene, V gene, J gene, clone size, CDR3 DNA, CDR3 protein. The D gene is left open where the match is weak. Not all rows give a size; the values are once, few, many and, for expanded clones, a class.

d_gene: .; v_gene: TRBV29-1; j_gene: TRBJ2-2; abundance: .; CDR3nt: TGCAGCGTGGAACTAGCAGTCCCCGGGGAGCTGTTTTTT; CDR3aa: CSVELAVPGELFF
d_gene: .; v_gene: TRBV5-1; j_gene: TRBJ2-6; abundance: .; CDR3nt: TGCGCCAGCAGTGGGGGGTATTCTGGGGCCAACGTCCTGACTTTC; CDR3aa: CASSGGYSGANVLTF
d_gene: TRBD2; v_gene: TRBV7-9; j_gene: TRBJ2-7; abundance: .; CDR3nt: TGTGCCAGCAGCCTACGACTAGCGGGAGTGGTCGGCGAGCAGTACTTC; CDR3aa: CASSLRLAGVVGEQYF
d_gene: TRBD1; v_gene: TRBV12-3/TRBV12-4; j_gene: TRBJ2-5; abundance: .; CDR3nt: TGTGCCAGCAGTCCGACACAGGGGAGTGAGGAGACCCAGTACTTC; CDR3aa: CASSPTQGSEETQYF
d_gene: TRBD1; v_gene: TRBV28; j_gene: TRBJ1-1; abundance: .; CDR3nt: TGTGCCAGCAGTTTACTCCCGGGACAGGGGGCATCGGAAGCTTTCTTT; CDR3aa: CASSLLPGQGASEAFF
d_gene: .; v_gene: TRBV5-1; j_gene: TRBJ2-5; abundance: .; CDR3nt: TGCGCCAGCAGCCCCGGGACGGCGAGGCGGGAGACCCAGTACTTC; CDR3aa: CASSPGTARRETQYF
d_gene: .; v_gene: TRBV2; j_gene: TRBJ1-1; abundance: .; CDR3nt: TGTGCCAGCAGTGATGGTAGAATCACTGAAGCTTTCTTT; CDR3aa: CASSDGRITEAFF
d_gene: .; v_gene: TRBV20-1; j_gene: TRBJ2-7; abundance: .; CDR3nt: TGCAGTGCTACTTACCGGGGATACGAGCAGTACTTC; CDR3aa: CSATYRGYEQYF
d_gene: .; v_gene: TRBV20-1; j_gene: TRBJ2-5; abundance: .; CDR3nt: TGCAGTGCTCCTCCCGGGGCCTCACAAGAGACCCAGTACTTC; CDR3aa: CSAPPGASQETQYF
d_gene: TRBD2; v_gene: TRBV29-1; j_gene: TRBJ2-1; abundance: .; CDR3nt: TGCAGCGCCGCAAGGTTCGCGGGAGGCCTTAATGAGCAGTTCTTC; CDR3aa: CSAARFAGGLNEQFF
d_gene: TRBD1; v_gene: TRBV5-1; j_gene: TRBJ2-4; abundance: .; CDR3nt: TGCGCCAGCAGCTTTGGACAGGGATCGGGAAACATTCAGTACTTC; CDR3aa: CASSFGQGSGNIQYF
d_gene: .; v_gene: TRBV18; j_gene: TRBJ2-2; abundance: .; CDR3nt: TGTGCCAGCTCATCTTCGACCTTATCGGCCGGGGAGCTGTTTTTT; CDR3aa: CASSSSTLSAGELFF
d_gene: .; v_gene: TRBV2; j_gene: TRBJ2-7; abundance: once; CDR3nt: TGTGCCAGCAGAAGGACAACCAGCTCCTACGAGCAGTACTTC; CDR3aa: CASRRTTSSYEQYF
d_gene: TRBD2; v_gene: TRBV7-2; j_gene: TRBJ2-4; abundance: .; CDR3nt: TGTGCCAGCAGCCGCGCCGGGACTACGGAAAACATTCAGTACTTC; CDR3aa: CASSRAGTTENIQYF
d_gene: TRBD1; v_gene: TRBV28; j_gene: TRBJ1-5; abundance: few; CDR3nt: TGTGCCAGCAGTTTAGGCACAGGGGGCGGTCAGCCCCAGCATTTT; CDR3aa: CASSLGTGGGQPQHF
d_gene: TRBD2; v_gene: TRBV29-1; j_gene: TRBJ2-1; abundance: .; CDR3nt: TGCAGCGGCCGAAGCAGGGAAAGCGGGAGGCTAGAAAATGAGCAGTTCTTC; CDR3aa: CSGRSRESGRLENEQFF
d_gene: .; v_gene: TRBV27; j_gene: TRBJ1-5; abundance: .; CDR3nt: TGTGCCAGCAGTCCGCTCGGGGGTAGGAGCAATCAGCCCCAGCATTTT; CDR3aa: CASSPLGGRSNQPQHF
d_gene: .; v_gene: TRBV6-2/TRBV6-3; j_gene: TRBJ2-1; abundance: .; CDR3nt: TGTGCCAGCAGTCTAGGGGCGCGGGGTGAGCAGTTCTTC; CDR3aa: CASSLGARGEQFF
d_gene: .; v_gene: TRBV20-1; j_gene: TRBJ2-5; abundance: .; CDR3nt: TGCAGTGCTAGACCCACGATTGGTAGGACGCAAGAGACCCAGTACTTC; CDR3aa: CSARPTIGRTQETQYF
d_gene: .; v_gene: TRBV7-9; j_gene: TRBJ2-7; abundance: .; CDR3nt: TGTGCCAGCAGCCCTGCTCTAGCCGCTAGGCACGAGCAGTACTTC; CDR3aa: CASSPALAARHEQYF
d_gene: .; v_gene: TRBV5-1; j_gene: TRBJ1-2; abundance: .; CDR3nt: TGCGCCAGCAGCTTACAGGGCTCGGGAGGCTACACCTTC; CDR3aa: CASSLQGSGGYTF
d_gene: .; v_gene: TRBV4-1; j_gene: TRBJ2-3; abundance: .; CDR3nt: TGCGCCAGCAGCCAAGTCGGTGCGGGAGATACGCAGTATTTT; CDR3aa: CASSQVGAGDTQYF
d_gene: TRBD2; v_gene: TRBV3-1; j_gene: TRBJ2-3; abundance: few; CDR3nt: TGTGCCAGCAGCCAAGGGGGGGGGACAGATACGCAGTATTTT; CDR3aa: CASSQGGGTDTQYF
d_gene: .; v_gene: TRBV6-2/TRBV6-3; j_gene: TRBJ2-7; abundance: .; CDR3nt: TGTGCCAGCAGTAGACTCCTTGGGGAGCAGTACTTC; CDR3aa: CASSRLLGEQYF
d_gene: .; v_gene: TRBV29-1; j_gene: TRBJ2-5; abundance: .; CDR3nt: TGCAGCGCGGGCATCGGGGAGACCCAGTACTTC; CDR3aa: CSAGIGETQYF
d_gene: .; v_gene: TRBV2; j_gene: TRBJ1-6; abundance: .; CDR3nt: TGTGCCAGCTCCCGGACTGGGCTGGTGGGATACTCACCCCTCCACTTT; CDR3aa: CASSRTGLVGYSPLHF
d_gene: .; v_gene: TRBV4-1; j_gene: TRBJ2-3; abundance: .; CDR3nt: TGCGCCAGCAGCCAAATTGATTCACTAGCCCGACTTAGGGATACGCAGTATTTT; CDR3aa: CASSQIDSLARLRDTQYF
d_gene: .; v_gene: TRBV20-1; j_gene: TRBJ2-5; abundance: .; CDR3nt: TGCAGTGCTCTGGACGGGGCAGGAGAGACCCAGTACTTC; CDR3aa: CSALDGAGETQYF